This entry features one TCR beta chain sequence. The sample belongs to a study of blood T cell repertoires in COVID-19. Turning to the study itself: The samples span acute and convalescent COVID-19 from the United States, Italy and Spain.

The table came from immunoSEQ multiplex PCR; TCRdb's copy has only in-frame clones and leaves some out. The table lists 25,000 to 30,000 clones, about 80% of them singletons. The ends lost 3 bases at V and 6 bases at J; junction bases unmatched: 7. CDR1 and CDR2 (germline): LGHDT, YNNKEL (reference sequence). The CDR3 loop spans 14 amino acids. The rearrangement uses TRBV3-1 (or the pseudogene TRBV3-2) and TRBJ1-1; 7 bases line up with TRBD1. The sequenced sample was peripheral blood. The origin of this receptor is a human donor in a cohort sampled during active COVID-19. CDR3 region: CASSQETGTAEAFF. The CDR3 nucleotides read TGTGCCAGCAGCCAGGAGACAGGGACGGCTGAAGCTTTCTTT.